The 20 T cell receptor beta chains below were found in one sample sequenced in a study of shared clonotypes between healthy human individuals. Here immunoSEQ multiplex PCR was the method, and the copy in TCRdb shows in-frame clones only, minus some. The data hold around 1,900,000 clones, with about 93% observed a single time. Naive CD8 cells were CD45RO-negative, positively selected for CCR7, excluding terminally differentiated effector memory CD45RA+ cells. Sequencing was done on a sample of naive CD8+ T cells from PBMCs. The receptors shown here come from a man between 18 and 29 years old in good health. Some clones in this sample may be carry-over from other donors' samples.

The V call is TRBV7-6, the J call TRBJ1-5; unclear D gene. CDR1 and CDR2 from the germline V gene are SGHVS and FNYEAQ. V was pared by 0 bases and J by 2 bases, with 11 bases between. CDR3 size: 16 residues. CDR3 sequence (DNA): TGTGCCAGCAGCTTAGCTTCCCATGGGGGCAATCAGCCCCAGCATTTT. Its protein is CASSLASHGGNQPQHF.

This rearrangement joins TRBV28 to TRBJ2-1, with 7 bases lining up with TRBD1. With V trimmed by 5 bases and J by 9 bases, 4 bases remained unmatched. The CDR3 is made up of 12 amino acids. CDR1 and CDR2 (germline): MDHEN, SYDVKM. The CDR3 loop is CASSTRGTEQFF. The CDR3 DNA sequence: TGTGCCAGCAGTACCAGGGGGACTGAGCAGTTCTTC.

The rearrangement links TRBV6-5 to TRBJ1-1; 7 bases line up with TRBD1. CDR1 and CDR2 (germline): MNHEY, SVGAGI. The CDR3 has 14 amino acids. Trimming at V came to 4 bases and at J to 4 bases, leaving 6 bases not matched to a gene. CDR3 region: CASSSGGVGTEAFF. CDR3 nucleotide sequence: TGTGCCAGCAGTTCAGGGGGTGTAGGCACTGAAGCTTTCTTT.

In the case of this clone: The germline gene is not matched at one end of the junction; a read error may be the cause. The rearrangement links TRBV28 to TRBJ1-5; 8 nucleotides match TRBD1. The V gene's germline CDR1 is MDHEN and CDR2 SYDVKM. The CDR3 totals 15 residues. DNA for the CDR3: TGTGCCAGCAGTTTGATTGCAGGGGGCAACCAGCCCCAGCATTTT. As protein: CASSLIAGGNQPQHF.

V usage is TRBV29-1 and J usage is TRBJ2-2, with 7 bases identical to TRBD1. This CDR3 has 13 amino acids. Germline lookup yields CDR1 SQVTM and CDR2 ANQGSEA. With V trimmed by 7 bases and J by 3 bases, 5 bases remained unmatched. The CDR3 region has the DNA TGCAGCGCCGGACAGGTCTACACCGGGGAGCTGTTTTTT. This codes for CSAGQVYTGELFF.

The chain carries TRBV5-1 and TRBJ2-1, with D tentatively TRBD1 or TRBD2 (6 bases each). The CDR3 is 19 amino acids. CDR1 and CDR2 (germline): SGHRS, YFSETQ. V lost 0 bases, J lost 3 bases, and 22 bases lay in between. The CDR3 reads CASSLVLQRGRTVYNEQFF. In DNA, the CDR3 is TGCGCCAGCAGCTTGGTCCTCCAGAGGGGGAGGACAGTCTACAATGAGCAGTTCTTC. Full variable domain (missing parts from reference TRBV5-1 and TRBJ2-1): KAGVTQTPRYLIKTRGQQVTLSCSPISGHRSVSWYQQTPGQGLQFLFEYFSETQRNKGNFPGRFSGRQFSNSRSEMNVSTLELGDSALYLCASSLVLQRGRTVYNEQFFGPGTRLTVL.

The rearrangement links TRBV18 to TRBJ2-5, with D perhaps TRBD2 (5 bases). CDR3 length equals 14 residues. Germline CDR1 is KGHSH and CDR2 is LQKENI. The V and J ends lost 6 bases and 5 bases respectively, with 16 bases between them. CDR3 loop: CASSPSLRRETQYF. DNA for the CDR3: TGTGCCAGCTCGCCTTCCCTTAGGAGGGAGACCCAGTACTTC.

The chain carries TRBV28 and TRBJ2-7; 13 bases agree with TRBD2. Germline CDR1 and CDR2: MDHEN and SYDVKM. The V segment lost 7 bases and the J segment 5 bases; nucleotides outside the gene matches: 8. The CDR3 loop spans 15 amino acids. CDR3 sequence: CASTKTGLAGDEQYF. The CDR3 DNA reads TGTGCCAGCACTAAAACAGGACTAGCGGGAGACGAGCAGTACTTC.

This clone was seen just once. The rearrangement joins TRBV11-2 to TRBJ2-2, with D perhaps matching TRBD1 or TRBD2 (6 bases each). Germline V CDR1 and CDR2: SGHAT, FQNNGV. The CDR3 spans 15 residues. Trimming cost V 3 bases and J 2 bases, with 10 bases left between them. The CDR3, as DNA: TGTGCCAGCAGCTTTTACGGGGGCAACACCGGGGAGCTGTTTTTT. Translated, it gives CASSFYGGNTGELFF.

The chain employs TRBV19 and TRBJ2-2; D not certain. V was pared by 1 base and J by 6 bases, with 6 bases between. Germline CDR1 reads LNHDA; CDR2 reads SQIVND (reference sequence). The CDR3 extends over 13 amino acids. The CDR3 loop is CASSIALPGELFF. The CDR3 bases are TGTGCCAGTAGTATAGCCCTCCCCGGGGAGCTGTTTTTT.

The V gene is TRBV29-1, the J gene TRBJ2-2, with a tentative D call TRBD2 (6 bases). Trimming shortened V by 0 bases and J by 5 bases, and 13 bases separated the two germline ends. CDR3 length equals 15 residues. Germline CDR1 SQVTM, CDR2 ANQGSEA. CDR3 coding DNA: TGCAGCGTTGAAGATGAGGGCGGGGATACCGGGGAGCTGTTTTTT. Protein: CSVEDEGGDTGELFF.

The chain carries TRBV29-1 and TRBJ2-1; TRBD2 is a possible D gene (6 bases). Trimming cost V 7 bases and J 0 bases, with 22 bases left between them. Germline loops: CDR1 SQVTM, CDR2 ANQGSEA. The CDR3 extends over 17 amino acids. As DNA, the CDR3 is TGCAGCGCCGGACTAACGGGAGTACGTCGCTCCTACAATGAGCAGTTCTTC. Translating gives CSAGLTGVRRSYNEQFF.

The chain couples TRBV7-6 to TRBJ2-3, with D possibly being TRBD1 (6 bases). Germline assignment: CDR1 SGHVS and CDR2 FNYEAQ. With 1 base removed from V and 4 bases from J, the gap between germline ends came to 6 bases. This CDR3 has 13 residues. CDR3 sequence reads: CASSLDRADTQYF. Here the CDR3 DNA reads TGTGCCAGCAGCTTAGACAGGGCAGATACGCAGTATTTT.

This rearrangement joins TRBV9 to TRBJ2-3; the match to TRBD2 covers 8 bases. The CDR3 totals 16 residues. V shed 4 bases and J 4 bases; nucleotides not matched to a gene: 11. Per germline, CDR1 SGDLS and CDR2 YYNGEE. In DNA, the CDR3 is TGTGCCAGCAGCTCAGGGAGCGGGAGATGGTCAGATACGCAGTATTTT. This codes for CASSSGSGRWSDTQYF.

This clone was seen more than once but under ten times. CDR3 region: CASSASGTANEKLFF. The CDR3 DNA is TGTGCCAGCAGCGCTTCCGGGACAGCTAATGAAAAACTGTTTTTT. The chain couples TRBV9 to TRBJ1-4, with 7 bases that match TRBD1. The germline CDR1 and CDR2 sequences are SGDLS and YYNGEE. Trimming at V came to 3 bases and at J to 3 bases, leaving 5 bases not matched to a gene. The CDR3 extends over 15 amino acids. The full variable domain, rest sourced from reference TRBV9 and TRBJ1-4, is DSGVTQTPKHLITATGQRVTLRCSPRSGDLSVYWYQQSLDQGLQFLIQYYNGEERAKGNILERFSAQQFPDLHSELNLSSLELGDSALYFCASSASGTANEKLFFGSGTQLSVL.

The J gene is TRBJ1-1, the V gene TRBV13, with D unclear. The CDR3 totals 15 residues. The V gene lost 6 bases and the J gene lost 2 bases, with 16 bases spanning the gap. The germline V gene has CDR1 PRHDT and CDR2 FYEKMQ (reference sequence). The CDR3: CASRETNPGNTEAFF. CDR3 coding DNA: TGTGCCAGCAGGGAAACCAACCCGGGAAACACTGAAGCTTTCTTT.

This rearrangement joins TRBV27 to TRBJ2-5, with 9 bases matching TRBD2. Germline V gene sequence: CDR1 MNHEY, CDR2 SMNVEV (reference sequence). CDR3 length: 16 residues. V lost 6 bases and J lost 7; bases outside the gene matches: 15. The CDR3 spells CASSSRTSDTSGTQYF. CDR3 DNA: TGTGCCAGCAGCAGTCGGACTAGCGACACCTCAGGGACCCAGTACTTC.

V is TRBV5-1 and J is TRBJ2-7, with 9 positions matching TRBD1. CDR1 SGHRS and CDR2 YFSETQ come from the germline V gene. CDR3 size: 20 residues. V was clipped by 7 bases and J by 0 bases; unmatched bases: 23. The CDR3 DNA sequence: TGCGCCAGCGGAGAACCCAAGAACTTGCGTCCGGGACAGGGCTCCTACGAGCAGTACTTC. Protein sequence: CASGEPKNLRPGQGSYEQYF.

The chain combines TRBV5-1 with TRBJ2-3, with 8 bases that match TRBD1. Germline V gene lookup returns CDR1 SGHRS and CDR2 YFSETQ. J gave up 1 base and V 0 bases, and 4 bases lay outside the gene matches. The CDR3 is 16 residues long. CDR3 nucleotide sequence: TGCGCCAGCAGCTTGGGCCTGACAGGGGGCACAGATACGCAGTATTTT. This translates into CASSLGLTGGTDTQYF.

A single count supports this clone. The CDR3 is CASSRDRGADYGYTF. Written as DNA, the CDR3 is TGTGCCAGTAGTAGGGACAGGGGGGCGGACTATGGCTACACCTTC. The gene calls are TRBV19 and TRBJ1-2, with 11 bases aligning to TRBD1. Germline CDR1 LNHDA, CDR2 SQIVND (reference sequence). This CDR3 is 15 amino acids long. Losses at the gene ends were 4 bases for V and 3 bases for J; bases not matched to a gene: 4.